This TCR beta chain comes out of a study of blood T cells in healthy people across ages. On the study more broadly: There was about one barcoded beta molecule captured by template switching per two T cells.

Points on this clonotype: Antigen unknown.

A second 7 to 11 cycle PCR used barcoded and J-beta primers. CDR3-containing paired-end reads numbered at least 3 million in each sample. TCRdb ran MiXCR on the 5' RACE reads and lists one entry per CDR3 protein. The table records about a million distinct CDR3 sequences, about 51% of them present only once. Points from the study as a whole: Unknown CMV status may confound age-related changes in expanded clones.

Germline lookup yields CDR1 SGHDN and CDR2 FVKESK. The CDR3 covers 16 residues. This TCR was recovered from a woman aged 60-75 years in good health. The source material was blood. The chain couples TRBV14 to TRBJ2-7, with D perhaps matching TRBD1 (6 bases). Gene TRBJ2-5 matches the end of the DNA better, so the J call may be wrong. The CDR3 loop is CASSQAGWGHQETQYF. CDR3 DNA: TGTGCCAGCAGCCAAGCAGGTTGGGGGCACCAAGAGACCCAGTACTTC.